The sequence of this TCR beta chain was determined in a study of shared clonotypes between healthy human individuals. Sequenced by immunoSEQ multiplex PCR; TCRdb stores in-frame clones only, minus some. The sample consists of about 2.3 million clones, around 93% of them appearing once. This CDR3 is 13 amino acids long. Looked up from germline, CDR1 is SGHRS and CDR2 is YFSETQ. The trim removed 5 bases at V and 6 bases at J, leaving 7 bases unmatched. Each of the donors was a healthy adult who was HIV-negative and had not had a recent acute infection or vaccination. This chain joins TRBV5-1 and TRBJ1-2, with 7 bases lining up with TRBD1. Sequenced sample: naive CD4+ T cells from PBMCs. As for subset: CD45RA+ positively selected. This sequence was found in a man in his late teens or twenties in good health. Some clones in this sample may be carry-over from other donors' samples. Written as DNA, the CDR3 is TGCGCCAGCAGAGGAGAGGGGGCGGATGGCTACACCTTC. It is translated as CASRGEGADGYTF. The complete variable domain, with remaining parts taken from reference TRBV5-1 and TRBJ1-2, reads KAGVTQTPRYLIKTRGQQVTLSCSPISGHRSVSWYQQTPGQGLQFLFEYFSETQRNKGNFPGRFSGRQFSNSRSEMNVSTLELGDSALYLCASRGEGADGYTFGSGTRLTVV.